Listed below are T cell receptor beta chains from one sample, sequenced in a study of shared clonotypes between healthy human individuals. Here immunoSEQ multiplex PCR was the method, and the copy in TCRdb shows in-frame clones only, minus some. Seen here are some 900,000 clones, around 80% observed once, and the top ten hold approximately 1.5%. Sequencing was done on a sample of memory CD4+ T cells sorted from blood. These receptors originate from a man between 18 and 35 years old in good health. Each CDR3 is given with its conserved first and last residue. The D gene is left open where the match is weak. Not all rows give a size; the values are once, few, many and, for expanded clones, a class.

>-|-|TRBJ2-5|TRBV4-3
CASSQGAGPGETQYF
TGCGCCAGCAGCCAAGGCGCGGGCCCCGGGGAGACCCAGTACTTC
>-|TRBD1|TRBJ1-3|TRBV7-9
CASSLGTGTGNTIYF
TGTGCCAGCAGCTTAGGGACAGGGACTGGAAACACCATATATTTT
>-|TRBD1|TRBJ1-3|TRBV4-3
CASSQEWVGRGLGNTIYF
TGCGCCAGCAGCCAAGAATGGGTAGGCAGGGGGCTTGGAAACACCATATATTTT
>-|-|TRBJ1-4|TRBV5-1
CASSLTPATNEKLFF
TGCGCCAGCAGCTTAACCCCTGCAACTAATGAAAAACTGTTTTTT
>-|-|TRBJ1-1|TRBV5-1
CASTFDRGPNTEAFF
TGCGCCAGCACTTTTGATCGAGGGCCGAACACTGAAGCTTTCTTT
>-|-|TRBJ1-1|TRBV28
CASRLPGVWTEAFF
TGTGCCAGCAGACTGCCAGGGGTGTGGACTGAAGCTTTCTTT
>-|TRBD1|TRBJ2-7|TRBV6-5
CASSPQGHGQYF
TGTGCCAGCAGTCCACAGGGGCATGGGCAGTACTTC
>-|-|TRBJ2-5|TRBV2
CASSPGETQYF
TGTGCCAGCAGCCCAGGGGAGACCCAGTACTTC
>-|TRBD1|TRBJ1-6|TRBV6-6
CASSDGTVDNSPLHF
TGTGCCAGCAGTGACGGGACAGTCGATAATTCACCCCTCCACTTT
>-|-|TRBJ2-7|TRBV6-1
CASSTSQGGTYEQYF
TGTGCCAGCAGTACGTCTCAGGGGGGAACCTACGAGCAGTACTTC
>-|-|TRBJ1-6|TRBV5-1
CASSLDPDSTSPLHF
TGCGCCAGCAGCTTGGATCCGGACTCCACTTCACCCCTCCACTTT
>-|-|TRBJ2-5|TRBV2
CASSNFQGNQETQYF
TGTGCCAGCAGCAATTTTCAGGGGAACCAAGAGACCCAGTACTTC
>-|-|TRBJ1-5|TRBV2
CASSQSNSNQPQHF
TGTGCCAGCAGCCAGTCGAATAGCAATCAGCCCCAGCATTTT
>-|-|TRBJ2-7|TRBV5-4
CASSSGFSYEQYF
TGTGCCAGCAGCTCGGGATTTTCCTACGAGCAGTACTTC
>-|TRBD1|TRBJ1-5|TRBV23-1
CASSHPQGGQPQHF
TGCGCCAGCAGTCATCCACAGGGGGGTCAGCCCCAGCATTTT
>-|-|TRBJ1-5|TRBV9
CASSVGQASNQPQHF
TGTGCCAGCAGCGTAGGACAGGCAAGCAATCAGCCCCAGCATTTT
>-|-|TRBJ2-7|TRBV28
CASWSGHYEQYF
TGTGCCAGCTGGTCCGGGCACTACGAGCAGTACTTC
>-|TRBD1|TRBJ1-2|TRBV7-2
CASSLGGGGWNYGYTF
TGTGCCAGCAGCTTAGGAGGAGGGGGCTGGAACTATGGCTACACCTTC
>-|-|TRBJ2-7|TRBV27
CASSWAPVTYEQYF
TGTGCCAGCAGTTGGGCGCCAGTTACCTACGAGCAGTACTTC
>-|-|TRBJ2-2|TRBV6-6
CASSPIPNTGELFF
TGTGCCAGCAGTCCCATCCCGAACACCGGGGAGCTGTTTTTT
>few|TRBD1|TRBJ2-7|TRBV2
CATGQGTYEQYF
TGTGCCACCGGACAGGGGACCTACGAGCAGTACTTC
>-|TRBD2|TRBJ2-1|TRBV7-2
CASSRLAGGPNEQFF
TGTGCCAGCAGCCGACTAGCGGGAGGCCCCAATGAGCAGTTCTTC